The clone carrying this T cell receptor (beta chain) was observed a few times. Antigen: not known. TCRdb reprocessed the reads via MiXCR and lists one record per CDR3 protein. The profile shows 150,000 to 200,000 distinct CDR3 sequences, under 30% of them singletons. These data come from a study of T cell repertoires in cytomegalovirus infection. For the study at large: Through public TCR beta signatures, both CMV infection and matching HLA type were indicated. The study, taken as a whole, reports: Adding up the frequency of public TCR beta families identified people who carried CMV plus the relevant HLA. Ex vivo, HLA-C-restricted CMV-specific TCR beta clonotypes prevailed over the rest of the response.

Trimming pared 6 bases from V and 1 base from J, leaving 13 bases between. CDR3 length: 14 amino acids. Germline lookup yields CDR1 LNHDA and CDR2 SQIVND (reference sequence). This sequence was found in a human donor in good health (CMV status not recorded). Some clones in this sample may be carry-over from other donors' samples. The chain carries TRBV19 and TRBJ2-7; perhaps TRBD1 as D (5 bases). The material sequenced was PBMCs. Here the CDR3 reads CASSPTDTSYEQYF. The CDR3 nucleotides read TGTGCCAGTAGCCCGACAGATACGTCCTACGAGCAGTACTTC.